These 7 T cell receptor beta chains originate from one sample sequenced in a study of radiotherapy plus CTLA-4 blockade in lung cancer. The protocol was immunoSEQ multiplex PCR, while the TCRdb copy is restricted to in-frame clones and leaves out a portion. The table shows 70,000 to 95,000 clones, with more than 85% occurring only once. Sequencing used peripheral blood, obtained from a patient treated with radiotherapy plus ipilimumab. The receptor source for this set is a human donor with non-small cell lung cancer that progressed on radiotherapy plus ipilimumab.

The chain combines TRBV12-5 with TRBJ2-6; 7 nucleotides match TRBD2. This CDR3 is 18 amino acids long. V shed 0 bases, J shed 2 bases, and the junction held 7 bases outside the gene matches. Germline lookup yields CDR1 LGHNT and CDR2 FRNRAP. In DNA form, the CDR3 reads TGTGCTAGTGGTTTGGTAATGGGAGGGAGTACTGGGGCCAACGTCCTGACTTTC. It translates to CASGLVMGGSTGANVLTF.

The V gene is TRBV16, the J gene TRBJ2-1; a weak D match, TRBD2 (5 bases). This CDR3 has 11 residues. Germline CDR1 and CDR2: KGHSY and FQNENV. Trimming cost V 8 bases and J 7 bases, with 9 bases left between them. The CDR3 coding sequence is TGTGCCAGCGGCTGGGAGAATGAGCAGTTCTTC. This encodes CASGWENEQFF. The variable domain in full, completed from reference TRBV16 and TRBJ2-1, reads GEEVAQTPKHLVRGEGQKAKLYCAPIKGHSYVFWYQQVLKNEFKFLISFQNENVFDETGMPKERFSAKCLPNSPCSLEIQATKLEDSAVYFCASGWENEQFFGPGTRLTVL.

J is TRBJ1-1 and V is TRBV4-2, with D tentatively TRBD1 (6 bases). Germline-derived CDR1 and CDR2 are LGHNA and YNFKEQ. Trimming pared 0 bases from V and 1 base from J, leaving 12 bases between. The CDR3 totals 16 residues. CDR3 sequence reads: CASSQDLGGWNTEAFF. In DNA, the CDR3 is TGTGCCAGCAGCCAAGATCTGGGGGGCTGGAACACTGAAGCTTTCTTT.

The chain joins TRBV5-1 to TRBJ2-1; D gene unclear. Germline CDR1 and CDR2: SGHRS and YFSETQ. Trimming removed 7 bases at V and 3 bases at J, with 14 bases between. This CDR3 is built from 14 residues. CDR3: CASGVRVNYNEQFF. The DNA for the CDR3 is TGCGCCAGCGGTGTTCGGGTGAACTACAATGAGCAGTTCTTC.

The CDR3 sequence: CASYNSGRGDTQYF. CDR3 nucleotides: TGTGCCAGCTACAATAGCGGGAGAGGCGATACGCAGTATTTT. The chain has TRBV28 and TRBJ2-3; 9 nucleotides agree with TRBD2. In germline, CDR1 is MDHEN, CDR2 SYDVKM. The V and J ends lost 8 bases and 6 bases, in that order; junction bases with no gene match: 9. The CDR3 loop spans 14 amino acids.

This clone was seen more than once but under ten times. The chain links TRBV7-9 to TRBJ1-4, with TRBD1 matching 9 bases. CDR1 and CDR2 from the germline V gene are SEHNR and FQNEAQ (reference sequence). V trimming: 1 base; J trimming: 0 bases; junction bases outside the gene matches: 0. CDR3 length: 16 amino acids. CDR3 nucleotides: TGTGCCAGCAGCTTAGGGACAGGGGCAACTAATGAAAAACTGTTTTTT. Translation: CASSLGTGATNEKLFF.

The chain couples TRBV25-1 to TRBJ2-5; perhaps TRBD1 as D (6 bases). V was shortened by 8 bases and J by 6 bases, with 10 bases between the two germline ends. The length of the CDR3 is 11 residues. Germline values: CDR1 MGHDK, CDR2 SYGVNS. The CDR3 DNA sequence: TGTGCCAGCCGGGACACGCAGACCCAGTACTTC. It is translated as CASRDTQTQYF.